The 20 T cell receptor beta chains in this list originate from one sample, sequenced in a study of T cells in Graves' hyperthyroidism and ophthalmopathy. The TCR beta CDR3 regions underwent amplification using RNA transcripts as the source. During a first-round RT-PCR of the TCR CDR3, the HTBI primer set was used. MiXCR, run by TCRdb on the multiplex PCR reads, gives a single entry per CDR3 protein. Of a few hundred thousand distinct CDR3 sequences in the sample, approximately 16% were seen once. Sequencing was performed on blood. All receptors come from a woman aged 55-70 years with Graves' ophthalmopathy.

This clonotype was detected ten times or more. This rearrangement joins TRBV11-2 to TRBJ2-5; D remains ambiguous. V dropped 0 bases and J dropped 5 bases, with 7 bases sitting between them. CDR3 length: 13 residues. Germline CDR1 and CDR2: SGHAT and FQNNGV. This CDR3 reads CASSLDVVETQYF. CDR3 DNA sequence: TGTGCCAGCAGCTTAGATGTTGTGGAGACCCAGTACTTC.

This clonotype was seen ten or more times. The V call is TRBV5-4, the J call TRBJ2-1; 9 bases are shared with TRBD2. CDR1 is SGHNT, CDR2 YYREEE, per germline (reference sequence). The CDR3 consists of 15 residues. V lost 2 bases to trimming and J lost 5 bases; unmatched junction nucleotides: 5. The CDR3 DNA follows: TGTGCCAGCAGCTTCCGGAGCGGGGGGCACAATGAGCAGTTCTTC. It translates to CASSFRSGGHNEQFF.

The sample holds many counts of this clonotype. The V call is TRBV20-1, the J call TRBJ2-7, with 7 bases fitting TRBD2. Germline CDR1 DFQATT, CDR2 SNEGSKA (reference sequence). CDR3 length equals 14 residues. V lost 6 bases to trimming and J lost 0 bases; unmatched junction nucleotides: 8. The CDR3 is CSAGGGQLSYEQYF. CDR3 nucleotide sequence: TGCAGTGCGGGCGGGGGTCAGCTCTCCTACGAGCAGTACTTC.

The sample holds many counts of this clonotype. The V and J genes are TRBV7-3 and TRBJ2-1; 11 bases match TRBD2. Germline V gene lookup returns CDR1 SGHTA and CDR2 FQGTGA. This CDR3 is 17 amino acids long. The ends lost 5 bases at V and 5 bases at J; junction bases unmatched: 11. CDR3 region: CASSPWGLADANNEQFF. CDR3 in DNA: TGTGCCAGCAGCCCCTGGGGACTAGCGGACGCAAACAATGAGCAGTTCTTC.

This rearrangement joins TRBV5-1 to TRBJ2-3; 7 positions agree with TRBD1. The trim removed 4 bases at V and 2 bases at J, leaving 7 bases unmatched. The length of the CDR3 is 15 residues. Germline assignment: CDR1 SGHRS and CDR2 YFSETQ. CDR3 loop: CASSQDRALTDTQYF. For the CDR3, the DNA is TGCGCCAGCAGCCAAGACAGGGCGCTCACAGATACGCAGTATTTT.

This clonotype was counted at least ten times. The chain carries TRBV18 and TRBJ2-5, with 8 bases that match TRBD1. The germline gives CDR1 KGHSH, CDR2 LQKENI. The CDR3 covers 15 residues. After removal of 0 bases from V and 3 bases from J, the junction contained 3 bases not matched to a gene. The CDR3 region is CASSPPSGGEETQYF. CDR3 nucleotide sequence: TGTGCCAGCTCACCACCCTCAGGGGGCGAAGAGACCCAGTACTTC.

This clonotype was seen repeatedly, ten times or more. The chain employs TRBV12-3 or TRBV12-4 and TRBJ2-7, with D perhaps matching TRBD2 (5 bases). Trimming shortened V by 5 bases and J by 0 bases, and 20 bases separated the two germline ends. This CDR3 has 17 residues. As DNA, the CDR3 is TGTGCCAGCAGTCCCGACTTAGGACTCCCCGGCTCCTACGAGCAGTACTTC. Translated, it gives CASSPDLGLPGSYEQYF.

This clonotype showed up just a few times. V usage is TRBV5-1 and J usage is TRBJ2-2, with 7 bases lining up with TRBD2. Germline CDR1 reads SGHRS; CDR2 reads YFSETQ. The CDR3 extends over 14 amino acids. The V segment lost 4 bases and the J segment 6 bases; nucleotides outside the gene matches: 6. This CDR3 is CASSAEGRAGELFF. The CDR3 nucleotides read TGCGCCAGCAGCGCCGAAGGGAGGGCCGGGGAGCTGTTTTTT.

This clonotype was recorded once. The chain employs TRBV12-3 or TRBV12-4 and TRBJ1-1; TRBD1 agrees at 8 bases. Trimming removed 6 bases from V and 1 base from J; junction bases left unmatched: 7. The CDR3 is 15 residues long. In DNA, the CDR3 is TGTGCCAGCAGCTACGGGACAGGAGGGAACACTGAAGCTTTCTTT. Translation gives CASSYGTGGNTEAFF.

This clonotype was found a few times. The V call is TRBV24-1, the J call TRBJ2-2; 9 bases fit TRBD2. Trimming at V came to 4 bases and at J to 3 bases, leaving 14 bases not matched to a gene. The germline CDR1 and CDR2 sequences are KGHDR and SFDVKD. This CDR3 comprises 19 residues. The CDR3 DNA sequence: TGTGCCACCAGTGACCCTCCAGCAAGGCTAGCGGGGCACACCGGGGAGCTGTTTTTT. Its translation: CATSDPPARLAGHTGELFF.

Details on this clonotype: This may arise from a read error, as a much more abundant clone is one base away. The V and J genes are TRBV24-1 and TRBJ2-2, with D unresolved. The CDR3 runs 13 residues. Germline assignment: CDR1 KGHDR and CDR2 SFDVKD. This chain's CDR3 is CATSRSNSGELFF. CDR3 DNA: TGTGCCACCAGCCGGTCGAACTCCGGGGAGCTGTTTTTT.

The sample holds a few counts of this clonotype. V is TRBV12-3 or TRBV12-4 and J is TRBJ1-6, with 8 bases that match TRBD1. The length of the CDR3 is 14 residues. V dropped 8 bases and J dropped 9; count of bases not matched to a gene: 9. The CDR3 loop is CASLRATGGSPLHF. The CDR3 DNA reads as TGTGCCAGCCTCCGGGCTACAGGGGGTTCACCCCTCCACTTT.

A few counts support this clonotype. The chain carries TRBV9 and TRBJ1-4, with 9 nucleotides matching TRBD1. The ends lost 2 bases at V and 1 base at J; junction bases unmatched: 6. The CDR3 runs to 17 residues. Germline values: CDR1 SGDLS, CDR2 YYNGEE. The CDR3 nucleotides read TGTGCCAGCAGCGTCCGGGGACAGGGTGGAACTAATGAAAAACTGTTTTTT. The encoded protein is CASSVRGQGGTNEKLFF.

This clonotype was observed at least ten times. The V and J genes are TRBV5-1 and TRBJ2-5, with D perhaps TRBD1 (7 bases). The germline CDR1 and CDR2 sequences are SGHRS and YFSETQ. The CDR3 extends over 15 amino acids. Trimming removed 4 bases from V and 2 bases from J, with 15 bases in between. The CDR3 nucleotides read TGCGCCAGCAGCACGCGCAGGGGGAGGCAAGAGACCCAGTACTTC. As protein: CASSTRRGRQETQYF.

This clonotype was seen a handful of times. The chain carries TRBV25-1 and TRBJ2-3, with TRBD2 as a possible D gene (6 bases). Between the trimmed V and J ends, which lost 5 bases and 3 bases, there was a span of 18 bases. This CDR3 is 16 amino acids long. Germline V gene data show CDR1 as MGHDK and CDR2 as SYGVNS. DNA for the CDR3: TGTGCCAGCAGTCCCCTGAGGGGAGGCGGGACAGATACGCAGTATTTT. Translated: CASSPLRGGGTDTQYF.

DNA of the CDR3: TGTGCCAGCAGTTACTCGATCTCCACAGATACGCAGTATTTT. This sequence encodes CASSYSISTDTQYF. The chain uses TRBV6-5 and TRBJ2-3; no clear D. CDR1 MNHEY and CDR2 SVGAGI come from the germline V gene. There are 14 residues in the CDR3. V was pared by 0 bases and J by 2 bases, with 6 bases between.

This clonotype was seen many times. This chain links TRBV20-1 with TRBJ2-3, with 15 nucleotides matching TRBD2. V shed 6 bases, J shed 7 bases, and the junction held 8 bases outside the gene matches. The germline V gene encodes CDR1 DFQATT and CDR2 SNEGSKA (reference sequence). The CDR3 extends over 15 amino acids. CDR3 nucleotide sequence: TGCAGTGCCAACACCGGGACTAGCGGGAGGTATACGCAGTATTTT. Encoded protein: CSANTGTSGRYTQYF.

This rearrangement joins TRBV6-1 to TRBJ1-5; 8 positions agree with TRBD1. Germline V CDR1 and CDR2: MNHNS, SASEGT. The CDR3 loop spans 18 amino acids. The trim removed 7 bases at V and 0 bases at J, leaving 14 bases unmatched. Here the CDR3 reads CASTIRPDRVDSNQPQHF. CDR3 DNA sequence: TGTGCCAGCACCATAAGACCGGACAGGGTCGATAGCAATCAGCCCCAGCATTTT.

The chain recombines TRBV5-1 with TRBJ1-6; maybe TRBD1 (5 bases). This CDR3 spans 16 amino acids. Germline V gene lookup returns CDR1 SGHRS and CDR2 YFSETQ. Trimming took 3 bases from V and 9 from J, leaving 19 bases between them. The CDR3 region has the DNA TGCGCCAGCAGCTCCCGCTCCGGGACCGGCGGTTCACCCCTCCACTTT. As protein: CASSSRSGTGGSPLHF.

This clonotype was detected ten times or more. This sequence joins TRBV20-1 and TRBJ2-7; D is undetermined. V lost 6 bases and J 0 bases, leaving 12 bases between the germline ends. The CDR3 is made up of 13 amino acids. Looked up from germline, CDR1 is DFQATT and CDR2 is SNEGSKA (reference sequence). The CDR3 spells CSAAGRSSYEQYF. In DNA form, the CDR3 reads TGCAGTGCGGCCGGGCGAAGCTCCTACGAGCAGTACTTC.